This TCR beta chain derives from a study of OX40 agonist ivuxolimab in advanced cancers. The wider study: Mean age about 60 years, range 23 to 79; roughly 82% male.

Method: immunoSEQ multiplex PCR; TCRdb's copy keeps in-frame clones and lacks some. The profile covers around 35,000 clones, with about 76% appearing a single time and 1.2% to 1.5% taken by the ten largest. Study-wide findings and caveats: Undetermined was the antigen specificity of the expanded peripheral T cells.

Comments on this clone: Its antigen is not identified.

V was shortened by 8 bases and J by 2 bases, with 8 bases between the two germline ends. Germline lookup yields CDR1 WSHSY and CDR2 SAAADI. The CDR3 spans 12 residues. The specimen comprised CD4+ or CD8+ T cells sorted from blood, sampled in a trial of the OX40 agonist ivuxolimab. The receptor comes from an adult with an advanced solid tumor such as melanoma, head and neck, liver or kidney cancer. The rearrangement joins TRBV10-2 to TRBJ2-3; no clear D. The DNA for the CDR3 is TGCGCCAGCGCGGATGCCACAGATACGCAGTATTTT. Protein product: CASADATDTQYF.